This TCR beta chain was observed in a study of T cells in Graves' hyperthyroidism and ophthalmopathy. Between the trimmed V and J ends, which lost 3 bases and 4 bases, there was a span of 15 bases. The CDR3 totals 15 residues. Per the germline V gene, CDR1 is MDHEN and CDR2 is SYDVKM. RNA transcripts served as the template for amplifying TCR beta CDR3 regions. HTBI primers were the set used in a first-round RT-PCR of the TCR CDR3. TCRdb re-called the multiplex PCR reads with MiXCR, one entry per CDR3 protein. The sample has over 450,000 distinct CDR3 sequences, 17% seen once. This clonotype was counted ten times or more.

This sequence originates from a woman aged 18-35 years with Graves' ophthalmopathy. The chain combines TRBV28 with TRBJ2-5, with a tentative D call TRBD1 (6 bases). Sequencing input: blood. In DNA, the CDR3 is TGTGCCAGCAGTTTGGGACATAGGAAGCGAGAGACCCAGTACTTC. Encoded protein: CASSLGHRKRETQYF.